The source of this T cell receptor (beta chain) is a study of cytomegalovirus exposure and HLA in healthy donors. Germline-derived CDR1 and CDR2 are SGDLS and YYNGEE. CDR3 length: 13 amino acids. With 0 bases clipped from V and 16 bases from J, the junction kept 8 bases outside the gene matches. In regard to this clone: The antigen remains undetermined.

Whole-study results and caveats: TCR beta chains associated with HLA were, in a later analysis, more clonally expanded than equally common others. An Asian-associated ancestry cluster reportedly showed fewer N-insertions than the approximately 690-donor mean in a later analysis. In a later analysis, specific HLA alleles were associated with 15,000 to 20,000 TCR beta sequences at a 0.05 false discovery rate.

PCR employed 60 Vbeta and 13 Jbeta primers. The assay was immunoSEQ multiplex PCR, and TCRdb's table has in-frame clones only and misses some. The table includes some 120,000 clones, around three quarters detected once. The sequenced material came from PBMCs. V is TRBV9 and J is TRBJ2-1; 9 bases match TRBD2. This TCR was recovered from a woman aged 25-40 years in good health and CMV-seronegative. This CDR3 is CASSVEGSGRFFF. Here the CDR3 DNA reads TGTGCCAGCAGCGTAGAGGGTAGCGGGAGATTTTTCTTC.